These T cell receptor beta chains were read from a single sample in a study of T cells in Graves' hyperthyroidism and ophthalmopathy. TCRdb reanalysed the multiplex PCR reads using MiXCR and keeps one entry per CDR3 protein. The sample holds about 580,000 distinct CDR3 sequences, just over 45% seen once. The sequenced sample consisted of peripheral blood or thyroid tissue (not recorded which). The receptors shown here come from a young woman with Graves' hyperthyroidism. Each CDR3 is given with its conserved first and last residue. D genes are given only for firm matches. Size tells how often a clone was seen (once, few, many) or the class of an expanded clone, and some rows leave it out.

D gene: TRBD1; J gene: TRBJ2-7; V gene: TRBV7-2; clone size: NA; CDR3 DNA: TGTGCCAGCAGCGTTTCGGGACAGGGGTGGGAGCAGTACTTC; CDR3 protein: CASSVSGQGWEQYF
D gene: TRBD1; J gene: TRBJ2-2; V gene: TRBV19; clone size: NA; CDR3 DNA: TGTGCCGGTAGACAGGACAGGGTTGGCGGGACCGGGGAGCTGTTTTTT; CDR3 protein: CAGRQDRVGGTGELFF
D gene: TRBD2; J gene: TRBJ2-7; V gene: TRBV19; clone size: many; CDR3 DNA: TGTGCCAGTAGTTTGCGGGGGAGTGACTACGAGCAGTACTTC; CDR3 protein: CASSLRGSDYEQYF
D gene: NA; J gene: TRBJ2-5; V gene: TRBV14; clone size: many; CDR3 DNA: TGTGCCAGCGCCTCTCGGACAGATACACAAGAGACCCAGTACTTC; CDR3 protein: CASASRTDTQETQYF
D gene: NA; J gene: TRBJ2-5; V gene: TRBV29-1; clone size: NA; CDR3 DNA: TGCAGCGTTGATGTCAGGGGAGGTGGGAAAGAGACCCAGTACTTC; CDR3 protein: CSVDVRGGGKETQYF
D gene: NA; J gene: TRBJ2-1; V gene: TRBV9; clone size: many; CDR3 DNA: TGTGCCAGCAGCGCGTTGGGACTCCCCAATCGGGAGCAGTTCTTC; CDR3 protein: CASSALGLPNREQFF
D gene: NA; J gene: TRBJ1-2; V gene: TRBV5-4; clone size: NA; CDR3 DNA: TGTGCCAGCAGCGTGAGGGGTGACAATCGCTACACCTTC; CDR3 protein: CASSVRGDNRYTF
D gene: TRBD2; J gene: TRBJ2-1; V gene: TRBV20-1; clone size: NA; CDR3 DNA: TGCAGTGCTAGATCCGAAAGCGGGAGCTCCTACAATGAGCAGTTCTTC; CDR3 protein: CSARSESGSSYNEQFF
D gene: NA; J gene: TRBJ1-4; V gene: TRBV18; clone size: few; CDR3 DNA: TGTGCCAGCTCACCACCAGAAGGGAATGAAAAACTGTTTTTT; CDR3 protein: CASSPPEGNEKLFF
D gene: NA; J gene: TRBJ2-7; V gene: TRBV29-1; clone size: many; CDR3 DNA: TGCAGCGCTACATCCGGGGACTACGAGCAGTACTTC; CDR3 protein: CSATSGDYEQYF
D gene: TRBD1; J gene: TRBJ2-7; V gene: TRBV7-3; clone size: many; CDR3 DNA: TGTGCCAGCAGCTTAATCGATGACAGGGTGAATTCCTACGAGCAGTACTTC; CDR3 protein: CASSLIDDRVNSYEQYF
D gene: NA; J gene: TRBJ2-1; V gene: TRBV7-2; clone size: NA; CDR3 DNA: TGTGCCAGCAGCTCCGGGACTCTACGGGGTGAGCAGTTCTTC; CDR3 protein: CASSSGTLRGEQFF
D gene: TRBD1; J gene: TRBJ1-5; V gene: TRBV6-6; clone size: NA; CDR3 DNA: TGTGCCAGCAGAGACAGGGTTGAGCAGCCCCAGCATTTT; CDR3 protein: CASRDRVEQPQHF
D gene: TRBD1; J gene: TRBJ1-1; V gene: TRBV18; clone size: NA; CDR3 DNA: TGTGCCAGCTCACCACCCAGGGACAGGGGAACTGAAGCTTTCTTT; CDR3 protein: CASSPPRDRGTEAFF
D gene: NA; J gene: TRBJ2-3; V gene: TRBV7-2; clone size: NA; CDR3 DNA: TGTGCCAGCAGCTCCCTGACGGGGCGAAGCACAGATACGCAGTATTTT; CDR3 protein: CASSSLTGRSTDTQYF
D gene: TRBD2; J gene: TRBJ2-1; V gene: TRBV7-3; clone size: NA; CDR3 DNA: TGTGCCAGCAGCCCTAGGACTAGCGGGAATGAGCAGTTCTTC; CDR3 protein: CASSPRTSGNEQFF
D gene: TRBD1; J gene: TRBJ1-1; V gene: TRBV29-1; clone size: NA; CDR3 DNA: TGCAGCGTTAGAAATAGTAAGGGGGCGCCAATTGAAGCTTTCTTT; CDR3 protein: CSVRNSKGAPIEAFF
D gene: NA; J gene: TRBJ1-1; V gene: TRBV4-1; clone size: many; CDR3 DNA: TGCGCCAGCAGCCAAGATATGGGGGACACTGAAGCTTTCTTT; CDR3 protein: CASSQDMGDTEAFF
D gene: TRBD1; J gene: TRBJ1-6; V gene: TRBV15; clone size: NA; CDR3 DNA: TGTGCCACCAGCAGAGGTGCGGGACAGGGTAATTCACCCCTCCACTTT; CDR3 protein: CATSRGAGQGNSPLHF
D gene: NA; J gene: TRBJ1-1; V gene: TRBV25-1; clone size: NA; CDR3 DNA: TGTGCCAGGAGTGACAGTTTCGCTGGCGAAGCTTTCTTT; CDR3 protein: CARSDSFAGEAFF
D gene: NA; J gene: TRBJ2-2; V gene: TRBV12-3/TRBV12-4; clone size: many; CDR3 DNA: TGTGCCAGCAGGGAGGGACAGTACACCGGGGAGCTGTTTTTT; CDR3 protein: CASREGQYTGELFF
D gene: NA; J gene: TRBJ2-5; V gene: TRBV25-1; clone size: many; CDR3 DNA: TGTGCCAGCAGTGAGTGGGTAGCGGTAAAACAAGAGACCCAGTACTTC; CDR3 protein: CASSEWVAVKQETQYF
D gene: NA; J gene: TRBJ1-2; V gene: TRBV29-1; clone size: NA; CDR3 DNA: TGCAGCGTTGGCGGCGGGGGCAGAGAAACTAACTGTGGCTACACCTTC; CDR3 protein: CSVGGGGRETNCGYTF
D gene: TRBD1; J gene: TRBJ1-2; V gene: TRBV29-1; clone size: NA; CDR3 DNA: TGCAGCTTAGTCGGACAGGCCCACTATGGCTACACCTTC; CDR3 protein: CSLVGQAHYGYTF
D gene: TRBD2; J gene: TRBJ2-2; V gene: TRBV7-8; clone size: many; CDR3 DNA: TGTGCCAGCAGCTGGACTAGCGGGAGCAACACCGGGGAGCTGTTTTTT; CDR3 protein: CASSWTSGSNTGELFF
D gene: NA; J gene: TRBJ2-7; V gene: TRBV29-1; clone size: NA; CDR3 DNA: TGCAGCGTAGACCTCACGGGCGAGCAGTACTTC; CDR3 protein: CSVDLTGEQYF
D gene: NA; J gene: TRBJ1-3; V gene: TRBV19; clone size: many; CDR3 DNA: TGTGCCAGTAGTATCGGCTCTGGAAACACCATATATTTT; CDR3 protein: CASSIGSGNTIYF
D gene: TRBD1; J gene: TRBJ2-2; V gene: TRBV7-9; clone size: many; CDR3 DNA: TGTGCCAGCAGCTTAAACAGGGGGACAACCGGGGAGCTGTTTTTT; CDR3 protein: CASSLNRGTTGELFF
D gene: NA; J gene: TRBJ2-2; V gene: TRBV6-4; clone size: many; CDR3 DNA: TGTGCCAGCAGGGCAGGAGGGTACACCGGGGAGCTGTTTTTT; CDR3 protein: CASRAGGYTGELFF
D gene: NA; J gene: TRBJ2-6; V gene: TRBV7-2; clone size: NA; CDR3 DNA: TGTGCCAGCAGTCTGAGTTTCAGCTCTGGGGCCAACGTCCTGGCTTTC; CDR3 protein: CASSLSFSSGANVLAF
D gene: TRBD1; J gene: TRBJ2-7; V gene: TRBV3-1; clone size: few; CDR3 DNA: TGTGCCAGCAGCCAAGAGGGACAGGGGTCCTACGAGCAGTACTTC; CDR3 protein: CASSQEGQGSYEQYF
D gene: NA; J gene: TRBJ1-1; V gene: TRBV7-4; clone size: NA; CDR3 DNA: TGTGCCAGCAGCCAAGAGGGGATGCTTATGAACACTGAAGCTTTCTTT; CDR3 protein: CASSQEGMLMNTEAFF